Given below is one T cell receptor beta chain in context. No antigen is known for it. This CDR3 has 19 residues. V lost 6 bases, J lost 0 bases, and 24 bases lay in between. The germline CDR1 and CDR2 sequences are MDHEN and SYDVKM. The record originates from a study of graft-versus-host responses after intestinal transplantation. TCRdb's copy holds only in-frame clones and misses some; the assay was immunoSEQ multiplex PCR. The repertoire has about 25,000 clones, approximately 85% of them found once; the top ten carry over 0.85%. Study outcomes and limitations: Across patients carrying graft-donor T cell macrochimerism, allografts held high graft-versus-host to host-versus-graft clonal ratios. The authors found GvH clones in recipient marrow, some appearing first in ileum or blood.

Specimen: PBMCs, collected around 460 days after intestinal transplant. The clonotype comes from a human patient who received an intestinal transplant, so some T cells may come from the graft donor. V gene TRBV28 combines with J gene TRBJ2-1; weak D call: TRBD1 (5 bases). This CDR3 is CASSTGRFPDFGSYNEQFF. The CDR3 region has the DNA TGTGCCAGCAGCACAGGACGGTTCCCCGATTTCGGCTCCTACAATGAGCAGTTCTTC.